This T cell receptor beta chain originates from a study of CD8+CD57+ T cells in acquired aplastic anemia. Study-level findings and limits: Researchers report that some 31 CD8+ CDR3 sequences appeared in both patients and controls. Between the patient and control groups, CD8+ Simpson's diversity did not differ significantly.

The sequenced patients had an expansion of CD8+CD57+ cells seen by flow cytometry. Genomic DNA, serving as template, underwent TCR beta VDJ and CDR3 profiling. TCRdb re-derived calls from the reads in MiXCR, one entry per CDR3 protein. The sample has around 250,000 distinct CDR3 sequences, approximately 86% seen once. Concerning this clonotype itself: Antigen specificity is unknown.

There are 13 residues in the CDR3. Germline V gene data show CDR1 as LNHDA and CDR2 as SQIVND (reference sequence). Trimming shortened V by 7 bases and J by 0 bases, and 8 bases separated the two germline ends. The chain combines TRBV19 with TRBJ2-3; D not resolved. The source is a human donor with aplastic anemia. Specimen: sorted CD4+, CD8+, or CD8+CD57+ T cells (not recorded which) from PBMCs. The CDR3 DNA reads TGTGCCAGTAACGGAAGAAGCACAGATACGCAGTATTTT. Translating it yields CASNGRSTDTQYF.